Listed here is a single TCR beta chain. The data are from a study of blood T cell repertoires in COVID-19. On the study more broadly: Acute and convalescent COVID-19 specimens originated in the United States, Italy and Spain. The cDNA or gDNA used as material had been derived from T cells, B-cell-depleted T cells, or PBMCs.

Source study methods: The authors estimated nucleated cell counts from reference gene primer amplification. The protocol was immunoSEQ multiplex PCR, while the TCRdb copy is restricted to in-frame clones and leaves out a portion. V, J and clone size are taken as reported in that table, and D and trimming were inferred from the DNA itself. In the table there are about 28,000 clones, just under 95% of which are singletons. The CDR3 has 18 amino acids. Per the germline V gene, CDR1 is LGHDT and CDR2 is YNNKEL (reference sequence). The ends were cut back, 2 bases at V and 0 bases at J, with 17 bases in the middle. Recruited during active infection, patients (from Seattle) were subsequently followed longitudinally.

The gene calls are TRBV3-1 (or the pseudogene TRBV3-2) and TRBJ2-1, with D hard to call. Sequenced sample: peripheral blood. The sequence came from a woman between 65 and 79 years old with COVID-19, enrolled during active disease. In DNA form, the CDR3 reads TGTGCCAGCAGCCAACCCTACGCTACGCGGAGCTCCTACAATGAGCAGTTCTTC. This sequence encodes CASSQPYATRSSYNEQFF.